This TCR beta chain was documented in a study of PD-L1 blockade in urothelial cancer. Libraries were prepared by immunoSEQ multiplex PCR; TCRdb keeps only in-frame clonotypes and omits some of them. Of tens of thousands of clones listed, 82% are singletons. This clone was observed a single time. This CDR3 contains 15 residues. V was pared by 5 bases and J by 2 bases, with 4 bases of the junction left unmatched. Germline CDR1 and CDR2: SGHTA and FQGTGA. The chain links TRBV7-3 to TRBJ2-5; 11 nucleotides agree with TRBD2. The source is a man in his sixties or seventies with urothelial cancer. Sequencing was performed on PBMCs, taken around atezolizumab (anti-PD-L1) treatment. CDR3 in DNA: TGTGCCAGCAGCAAGACTAGCGGGGCTCAAGAGACCCAGTACTTC. Residues: CASSKTSGAQETQYF.